This T cell receptor beta chain stems from a study of CD8 T cells in Susac syndrome. Trimming shortened V by 6 bases and J by 8 bases, and 14 bases separated the two germline ends. CDR1 is ENHRY, CDR2 SYGVKD, per germline. There are 13 residues in the CDR3. RNA in amounts of roughly 0.5 to 1 ug was reverse transcribed with random hexamers. Amplification of TCR beta CDR3 spanned 54 Vbeta and 13 Jbeta via immunoSEQ multiplex PCR. TCRdb re-analysed the immunoSEQ multiplex PCR reads in MiXCR, keeping a single row per CDR3 protein. There are 150,000 to 200,000 distinct CDR3 sequences in the sample; roughly 95% occur only once, and about 0.14% lies in the top ten.

The rearrangement joins TRBV10-3 to TRBJ2-1, with D possibly being TRBD2 (6 bases). Source material: CD4+ T cells from PBMCs. The clonotype was recovered from a human donor in good health. The CDR3 sequence is CAIRDYPRDEQFF. CDR3 in DNA: TGTGCCATCAGGGACTACCCTAGGGATGAGCAGTTCTTC.